The next 29 T cell receptor gamma chains were all read from a single sample in a study of Vδ1+ human thymocytes. These receptors' antigens are unknown. Extracted RNA was reverse transcribed into cDNA. Multiplex PCR used pooled V-gene forward primers and a constant-region reverse primer to amplify CDR3s. TCRdb re-called the multiplex PCR reads with CATT. The sample includes tens of thousands of gamma-chain clones, around 20% seen only once; the top ten take less than 2%. The study's findings and limits: Highly polyclonal TRG and TRD repertoires with Gaussian CDR3 length distributions appeared in thymus.

Sample: Vdelta1+ gamma-delta thymocytes from the thymus. Documented subset: FACS-sorted CD3+ TCRalphabeta- TCRVdelta1+ TCRVdelta2- thymocytes. The source is a boy under two years old who had congenital heart surgery.

This clone was detected only a few times. Different DNA sequences within this sample yield the same CDR3. The J gene is TRGJ1 or TRGJ2, the V gene TRGV2. The CDR3 totals 11 residues. Germline CDR1 EGSNGY, CDR2 YDSYNSKV. With V trimmed by 0 bases and J by 11 bases, 4 bases remained unmatched. The CDR3, as DNA: TGTGCCACCTGGGACGGGCGTGAGAAACTCTTT. This gives the protein CATWDGREKLF.

The chain joins TRGV5 to TRGJ1 or TRGJ2. The V segment lost 5 bases and the J segment 0 bases; nucleotides outside the gene matches: 7. This CDR3 region has 14 residues. The germline CDR1 and CDR2 sequences are VINAFY and YDVSNSKD. This chain's CDR3 is CATWVARNYYKKLF. In DNA form, the CDR3 reads TGTGCCACCTGGGTAGCGCGGAATTATTATAAGAAACTCTTT.

This clone was seen only a few times. This chain uses TRGV4 with TRGJ1 or TRGJ2. Trimming took 6 bases from V and 0 from J; bases not matched to a gene: 5. This CDR3 region has 13 residues. Germline values: CDR1 EGSTGY, CDR2 YDSYTSSV. The CDR3 here is CATWRENYYKKLF. CDR3 DNA sequence: TGTGCCACCTGGAGAGAGAATTATTATAAGAAACTCTTT.

The J gene is TRGJP2, the V gene TRGV9. Losses at the gene ends were 3 bases for V and 11 bases for J; bases not matched to a gene: 15. Germline CDR1 reads GITISATS; CDR2 reads ISYDGTV (reference sequence). The CDR3 contains 15 residues. CDR3 in amino acids: CALWEPRGVEWIKTF. As DNA, the CDR3 is TGTGCCTTGTGGGAGCCCAGGGGGGTGGAATGGATCAAGACGTTT.

This clone was counted between two and nine times. The chain joins TRGV5 to TRGJ1 or TRGJ2. V was pared by 3 bases and J by 12 bases, with 11 bases of the junction left unmatched. The length of the CDR3 is 12 residues. Germline V lookup: CDR1 VINAFY, CDR2 YDVSNSKD. The CDR3: CATWDAPKGKLF. DNA of the CDR3: TGTGCCACCTGGGACGCCCCGAAGGGGAAACTCTTT.

This clone was counted a few times. V gene TRGV4 combines with J gene TRGJ1 or TRGJ2. The trim removed 2 bases at V and 3 bases at J, leaving 10 bases unmatched. The germline gives CDR1 EGSTGY, CDR2 YDSYTSSV. CDR3 length equals 15 residues. The CDR3 coding sequence is TGTGCCACCTGGGATGATTGGGCGACTTATTATAAGAAACTCTTT. This codes for CATWDDWATYYKKLF.

The chain uses TRGV9 and TRGJ1 or TRGJ2. Trimming removed 2 bases from V and 10 bases from J; junction bases left unmatched: 11. CDR3 length: 13 residues. Germline V lookup: CDR1 GITISATS, CDR2 ISYDGTV (reference sequence). The CDR3 is CALWEAPMGKKLF. The CDR3 DNA reads as TGTGCCTTGTGGGAGGCTCCAATGGGCAAGAAACTCTTT.

A note on this clone: Since a much larger clone is just one base distant, this may be a read error. At the DNA level, this CDR3 is encoded by other sequences in the same sample as well. The J gene is TRGJ1 or TRGJ2, the V gene TRGV9. This CDR3 is built from 12 residues. Per germline, CDR1 GITISATS and CDR2 ISYDGTV (reference sequence). J lost 5 bases, V lost 2 bases, and 3 bases had no gene match. The CDR3 DNA follows: TGTGCCTTGTGGGAGGCGGATTATAAGAAACTCTTT. Its translation: CALWEADYKKLF.

A word on this clone: Other DNA sequences in this sample translate to the same CDR3. This chain uses TRGV9 with TRGJ1 or TRGJ2. The CDR3 sequence is 14 residues long. Trimming removed 3 bases from V and 1 base from J; junction bases left unmatched: 6. The germline V gene encodes CDR1 GITISATS and CDR2 ISYDGTV (reference sequence). In DNA form, the CDR3 reads TGTGCCTTGTGGGAGCCTACCAATTATTATAAGAAACTCTTT. It encodes CALWEPTNYYKKLF.

Of note for this clone: Additional DNA sequences in this sample encode the identical CDR3. The gene calls are TRGV3 and TRGJ1 or TRGJ2. Germline assignment: CDR1 VTNTFY and CDR2 YDVSTARD (reference sequence). Trimming at V came to 0 bases and at J to 7 bases, leaving 6 bases not matched to a gene. The CDR3 is 13 residues long. CDR3 bases: TGTGCCACCTGGGACAGGCGAAGATATAAGAAACTCTTT. It is translated as CATWDRRRYKKLF.

The rearrangement uses TRGV9 and TRGJ1 or TRGJ2. This CDR3 has 13 amino acids. Germline CDR1 and CDR2: GITISATS and ISYDGTV (reference sequence). The ends lost 3 bases at V and 7 bases at J; junction bases unmatched: 9. CDR3 amino acids: CALWEKEGYKKLF. DNA for the CDR3: TGTGCCTTGTGGGAGAAGGAAGGCTATAAGAAACTCTTT.

This clone occurred a few times. The V gene is TRGV9, the J gene TRGJP2. Germline trimming cut 5 bases from V and 8 bases from J; bases unmatched to any gene: 2. Germline V CDR1 and CDR2: GITISATS, ISYDGTV (reference sequence). The CDR3 is 11 amino acids. CDR3 region: CALWVDWIKTF. The DNA for the CDR3 is TGTGCCTTGTGGGTCGATTGGATCAAGACGTTT.

The V and J genes are TRGV3 and TRGJ1 or TRGJ2. The CDR3 extends over 10 amino acids. Per the germline V gene, CDR1 is VTNTFY and CDR2 is YDVSTARD (reference sequence). The ends lost 3 bases at V and 11 bases at J; junction bases unmatched: 4. CDR3 amino acids: CATWDYQKLF. The CDR3 nucleotides are TGTGCCACCTGGGACTACCAGAAACTCTTT.

The chain links TRGV4 to TRGJP1. V dropped 0 bases and J dropped 0; count of bases not matched to a gene: 10. The CDR3 sequence is 18 residues long. Looked up from germline, CDR1 is EGSTGY and CDR2 is YDSYTSSV. CDR3 in DNA: TGTGCCACCTGGGATGGGCCGATAATGGATACCACTGGTTGGTTCAAGATATTT. This translates into CATWDGPIMDTTGWFKIF.

The chain joins TRGV9 to TRGJ1 or TRGJ2. The CDR3 runs to 14 residues. The germline V gene has CDR1 GITISATS and CDR2 ISYDGTV (reference sequence). Trimming removed 5 bases from V and 0 bases from J; junction bases left unmatched: 7. CDR3 residues: CALWGSPNYYKKLF. The CDR3 DNA follows: TGTGCCTTGTGGGGGAGCCCGAATTATTATAAGAAACTCTTT.

This clone has only a few counts. This may arise from a read error, as a much more abundant clone is one base away. The chain combines TRGV4 with TRGJP2. This CDR3 contains 13 residues. The trim removed 4 bases at V and 2 bases at J, leaving 1 base unmatched. Germline V lookup: CDR1 EGSTGY, CDR2 YDSYTSSV. The CDR3 region is CATWESSDWIKTF. DNA of the CDR3: TGTGCCACCTGGGAAAGTAGTGATTGGATCAAGACGTTT.

The rearrangement joins TRGV3 to TRGJP2. This CDR3 is built from 12 residues. The germline V gene encodes CDR1 VTNTFY and CDR2 YDVSTARD (reference sequence). V trimming: 3 bases; J trimming: 8 bases; junction bases outside the gene matches: 3. The CDR3 sequence: CATWDADWIKTF. As DNA, the CDR3 is TGTGCCACCTGGGACGCAGATTGGATCAAGACGTTT.

This clone was counted only a few times. J is TRGJ1 or TRGJ2 and V is TRGV4. CDR1 is EGSTGY and CDR2 is YDSYTSSV in the germline V gene. V trimming: 0 bases; J trimming: 7 bases; junction bases outside the gene matches: 6. This CDR3 comprises 13 residues. The CDR3 nucleotides read TGTGCCACCTGGGATGGGACTCCCTATAAGAAACTCTTT. This codes for CATWDGTPYKKLF.

The table lists this clone with a few counts. The rearrangement joins TRGV9 to TRGJ1 or TRGJ2. The CDR3 is 12 amino acids. Germline lookup yields CDR1 GITISATS and CDR2 ISYDGTV (reference sequence). J lost 7 bases, V lost 3 bases, and 6 bases had no gene match. CDR3 bases: TGTGCCTTGTGGGAGCCACGATATAAGAAACTCTTT. Translating gives CALWEPRYKKLF.

This clone was counted a few times. This rearrangement joins TRGV9 to TRGJP2. CDR1 and CDR2 (germline): GITISATS, ISYDGTV (reference sequence). J was trimmed by 3 bases and V by 0 bases; bases with no gene match: 1. The CDR3 sequence is 14 residues long. CDR3 bases: TGTGCCTTGTGGGAGGTGTGTAGTGATTGGATCAAGACGTTT. This translates into CALWEVCSDWIKTF.

This clone rates as medium-sized. Other DNA sequences in the same sample also yield this CDR3. The chain links TRGV3 to TRGJ1 or TRGJ2. Germline V lookup: CDR1 VTNTFY, CDR2 YDVSTARD (reference sequence). V gave up 0 bases and J gave up 7 bases; unmatched junction bases: 6. The CDR3 totals 13 residues. In DNA, the CDR3 is TGTGCCACCTGGGACAGGCCGCGGTATAAGAAACTCTTT. This codes for CATWDRPRYKKLF.

By share, this clone counts as medium-sized. The same CDR3 arises from other DNA sequences in this sample as well. This chain connects TRGV5 to TRGJ1 or TRGJ2. The CDR3 is 12 residues long. V gave up 0 bases and J gave up 7 bases; unmatched junction bases: 3. Germline V gives CDR1 VINAFY, CDR2 YDVSNSKD. The CDR3 sequence is CATWDRPYKKLF. CDR3 DNA: TGTGCCACCTGGGACAGGCCCTATAAGAAACTCTTT.

Details on this clone: This specimen includes other DNA sequences encoding the same CDR3. The chain carries TRGV4 and TRGJ1 or TRGJ2. Trimming took 4 bases from V and 2 from J; bases not matched to a gene: 8. CDR1 is EGSTGY, CDR2 YDSYTSSV, per germline. The length of the CDR3 is 14 residues. Here the CDR3 reads CATWDGGYYYKKLF. DNA for the CDR3: TGTGCCACCTGGGACGGCGGGTATTATTATAAGAAACTCTTT.

V and J are TRGV5 and TRGJ1 or TRGJ2. This CDR3 spans 16 amino acids. Germline lookup yields CDR1 VINAFY and CDR2 YDVSNSKD. V dropped 0 bases and J dropped 7; count of bases not matched to a gene: 15. This CDR3 is CATWDRLADLGYKKLF. CDR3 DNA sequence: TGTGCCACCTGGGACAGGCTTGCAGATTTGGGGTATAAGAAACTCTTT.

V and J are TRGV4 and TRGJ1 or TRGJ2. CDR3 length: 14 amino acids. Trimming at V came to 0 bases and at J to 7 bases, leaving 9 bases not matched to a gene. From germline, CDR1 is EGSTGY and CDR2 YDSYTSSV. The chain's CDR3 is CATWDGPQGYKKLF. For the CDR3, the DNA is TGTGCCACCTGGGATGGGCCTCAGGGGTATAAGAAACTCTTT.

A few counts support this clone. The rearrangement links TRGV9 to TRGJ1 or TRGJ2. With 2 bases clipped from V and 0 bases from J, the junction kept 4 bases outside the gene matches. Per the germline V gene, CDR1 is GITISATS and CDR2 is ISYDGTV (reference sequence). The CDR3 runs to 14 residues. The DNA of the CDR3 is TGTGCCTTGTGGGAGGAACCGAATTATTATAAGAAACTCTTT. Its translation is CALWEEPNYYKKLF.

The genes are TRGV5 and TRGJ1 or TRGJ2. The CDR3 runs 12 residues. Germline values: CDR1 VINAFY, CDR2 YDVSNSKD. V shed 5 bases and J 4 bases; nucleotides not matched to a gene: 5. In nucleotides, the CDR3 is TGTGCCACCTGGGGGGTATATTATAAGAAACTCTTT. It encodes CATWGVYYKKLF.

V and J are TRGV9 and TRGJP1. Unmatched junction bases numbered 9, after V lost 3 bases and J lost 11 bases. CDR3 length equals 13 residues. The V gene's germline CDR1 is GITISATS and CDR2 ISYDGTV (reference sequence). CDR3 sequence (DNA): TGTGCCTTGTGGGAGCCTCAGGGGTGGTTCAAGATATTT. This translates into CALWEPQGWFKIF.

The V gene is TRGV5, the J gene TRGJP1. V was clipped by 0 bases and J by 3 bases; unmatched bases: 13. The CDR3 consists of 18 residues. Germline V gives CDR1 VINAFY, CDR2 YDVSNSKD. CDR3: CATWDRPGWGATGWFKIF. The CDR3 nucleotides are TGTGCCACCTGGGACAGGCCGGGGTGGGGGGCCACTGGTTGGTTCAAGATATTT.